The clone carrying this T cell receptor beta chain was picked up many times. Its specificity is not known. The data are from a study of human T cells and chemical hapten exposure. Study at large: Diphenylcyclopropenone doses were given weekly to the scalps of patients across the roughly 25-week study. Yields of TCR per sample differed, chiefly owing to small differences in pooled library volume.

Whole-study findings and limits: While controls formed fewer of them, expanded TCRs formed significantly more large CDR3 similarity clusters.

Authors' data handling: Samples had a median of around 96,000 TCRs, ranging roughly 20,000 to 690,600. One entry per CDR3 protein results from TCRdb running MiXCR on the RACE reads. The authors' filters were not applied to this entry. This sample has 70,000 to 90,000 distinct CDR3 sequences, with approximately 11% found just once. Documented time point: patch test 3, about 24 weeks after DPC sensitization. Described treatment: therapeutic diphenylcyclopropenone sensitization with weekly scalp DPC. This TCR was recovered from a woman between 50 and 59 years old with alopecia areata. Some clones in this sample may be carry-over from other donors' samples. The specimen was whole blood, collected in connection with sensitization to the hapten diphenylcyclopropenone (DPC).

Written as DNA, the CDR3 is TGCGCCAGCAGCTTGTTGCAGACAGGCTCTGGAAACACCATATATTTT. It translates to CASSLLQTGSGNTIYF. The chain uses TRBV5-1 and TRBJ1-3; tentative D call: TRBD1 (6 bases). V gave up 1 base and J gave up 0 bases, with 11 bases separating them. The CDR3 is made up of 16 amino acids. The germline V gene encodes CDR1 SGHRS and CDR2 YFSETQ.